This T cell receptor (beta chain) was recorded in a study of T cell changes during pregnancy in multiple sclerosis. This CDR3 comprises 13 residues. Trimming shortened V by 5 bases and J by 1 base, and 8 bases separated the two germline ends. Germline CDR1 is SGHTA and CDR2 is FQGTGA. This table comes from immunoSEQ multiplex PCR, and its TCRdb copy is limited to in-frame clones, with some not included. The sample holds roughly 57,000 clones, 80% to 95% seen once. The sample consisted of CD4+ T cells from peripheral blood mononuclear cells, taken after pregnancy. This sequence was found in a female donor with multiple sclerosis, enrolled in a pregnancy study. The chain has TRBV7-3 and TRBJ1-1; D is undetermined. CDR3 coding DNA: TGTGCCAGCAGCCCGGGAGAGAACACTGAAGCTTTCTTT. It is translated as CASSPGENTEAFF.